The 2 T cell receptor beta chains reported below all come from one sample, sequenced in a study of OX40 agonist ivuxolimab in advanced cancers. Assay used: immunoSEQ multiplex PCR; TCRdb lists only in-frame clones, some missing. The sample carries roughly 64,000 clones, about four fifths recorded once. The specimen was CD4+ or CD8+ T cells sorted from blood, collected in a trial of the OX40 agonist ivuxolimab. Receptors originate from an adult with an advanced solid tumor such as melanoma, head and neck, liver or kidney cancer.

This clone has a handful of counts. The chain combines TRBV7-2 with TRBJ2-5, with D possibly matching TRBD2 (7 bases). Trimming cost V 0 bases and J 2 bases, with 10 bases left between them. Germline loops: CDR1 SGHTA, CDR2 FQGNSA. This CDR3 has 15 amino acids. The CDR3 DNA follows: TGTGCCAGCAGCTTAGCGGGGGGGCTGCAAGAGACCCAGTACTTC. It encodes CASSLAGGLQETQYF.

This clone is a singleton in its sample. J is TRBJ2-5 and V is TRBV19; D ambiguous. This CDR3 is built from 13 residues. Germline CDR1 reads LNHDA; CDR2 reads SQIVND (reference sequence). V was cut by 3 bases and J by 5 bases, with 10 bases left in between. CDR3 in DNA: TGTGCCAGTAGTATGGCCCTGGGGGAGACCCAGTACTTC. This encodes CASSMALGETQYF. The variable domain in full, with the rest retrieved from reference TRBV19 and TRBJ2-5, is DGGITQSPKYLFRKEGQNVTLSCEQNLNHDAMYWYRQDPGQGLRLIYYSQIVNDFQKGDIAEGYSVSREKKESFPLTVTSAQKNPTAFYLCASSMALGETQYFGPGTRLLVL.